This TCR beta chain comes out of a study of cytotoxic CD8 clonotypes in ibrutinib-treated CLL. As regards this clone: As yet, its antigen is unknown.

The planned depth of sequencing spanned 1 in 200,000 to 1 in 1 million T cells. Assay used: immunoSEQ multiplex PCR; TCRdb lists only in-frame clones, some missing. The repertoire holds some 50,000 clones, with 50% to 70% as singletons. Germline lookup yields CDR1 MNHNY and CDR2 SVGAGI (reference sequence). The length of the CDR3 is 13 residues. Trimming took off 6 bases at V and 7 bases at J, with 15 bases between the two ends. The study's findings and limits: Clonotypes that were public were uncommon, and they contracted or stayed stable on treatment. Baseline clonality, above age-matched healthy donor levels, tracked circulating CD8+ T-cell counts. Sampling time points were not equivalent between sustained-remission and progressing patients.

The gene calls are TRBV6-6 and TRBJ1-2; D gene unclear. Sequenced material: PBMCs, taken after 24 months of ibrutinib treatment. This clonotype originated in a human donor with chronic lymphocytic leukemia. Here the CDR3 reads CASRIVMGGGYTF. The CDR3 DNA reads TGTGCCAGCAGGATCGTAATGGGTGGTGGCTACACCTTC.